The next 19 T cell receptor beta chains were all read from a single sample in a study of T-cell memory formation after mild COVID-19. TCRdb reprocessed the 5' RACE reads via MiXCR and lists one record per CDR3 protein. The profile covers about 170,000 distinct CDR3 sequences, with roughly 13% appearing a single time and approximately 3.3% taken by the ten largest. Sequencing was carried out using PBMCs or a T cell subset sorted from them (not recorded which). The receptors derive from a man between 18 and 35 years old who had mild COVID-19 (a few samples of this study predate the infection). Cell type and time point are not known.

This clonotype was recorded a few times. Here the CDR3 reads CASKGFPDRGFGEQYF. The CDR3 bases are TGCGCCAGCAAGGGCTTCCCGGACAGGGGGTTCGGAGAGCAGTACTTC. V and J are TRBV5-1 and TRBJ2-7, with 10 bases identical to TRBD1. Germline V gene lookup returns CDR1 SGHRS and CDR2 YFSETQ. V shed 6 bases and J 7 bases; nucleotides not matched to a gene: 16. This CDR3 region has 16 residues.

The V call is TRBV18, the J call TRBJ2-1; 11 bases line up with TRBD2. V was clipped by 0 bases and J by 9 bases; unmatched bases: 7. This CDR3 region has 16 residues. Germline V gene data show CDR1 as KGHSH and CDR2 as LQKENI. The CDR3 coding sequence is TGTGCCAGCTCACCACCCCGACTAGCGGGGATGTCTGAGCAGTTCTTC. Translating gives CASSPPRLAGMSEQFF.

The V and J genes are TRBV7-2 and TRBJ2-5, with D unclear. The germline V gene encodes CDR1 SGHTA and CDR2 FQGNSA. Trimming removed 5 bases at V and 5 bases at J, with 9 bases between. The length of the CDR3 is 12 residues. The DNA of the CDR3 is TGTGCCAGCAGCGGGTATGCGGAGACCCAGTACTTC. This encodes CASSGYAETQYF.

Worth noting for this clonotype: At one of its ends the junction is not consistent with the germline gene, which may arise from a read error. This chain uses TRBV3-1 with TRBJ2-5; a weak D match, TRBD2 (6 bases). CDR1 LGHDT and CDR2 YNNKEL come from the germline V gene (reference sequence). The CDR3 is 13 residues long. The DNA of the CDR3 is TGTGCCAGCAGCCAAGATCGCGGAGGGCTGACGGTCTTC. Translation: CASSQDRGGLTVF.

This clonotype was seen more than once but under ten times. CDR3: CASSFFQGATYNEQFF. The CDR3 nucleotides read TGTGCCAGCAGCTTCTTCCAGGGGGCTACCTACAATGAGCAGTTCTTC. The V gene is TRBV5-8, the J gene TRBJ2-1; 8 positions match TRBD1. This CDR3 is built from 16 residues. V lost 2 bases, J lost 2 bases, and 6 bases stayed unmatched. The germline V gene encodes CDR1 SGHTS and CDR2 YDEGEE. The variable domain in full, completed from reference TRBV5-8 and TRBJ2-1, reads EAGVTQSPTHLIKTRGQQATLRCSPISGHTSVYWYQQALGLGLQFLLWYDEGEERNRGNFPPRFSGRQFPNYSSELNVNALELEDSALYLCASSFFQGATYNEQFFGPGTRLTVL.

This clonotype was detected a few times. The chain links TRBV29-1 to TRBJ1-1; a possible D gene is TRBD1 (5 bases). The CDR3 is 15 residues long. The V and J ends lost 0 bases and 5 bases respectively, with 16 bases between them. CDR1 and CDR2 (germline): SQVTM, ANQGSEA. CDR3 in DNA: TGCAGCGTTGAAGATCGGCCAGGGTCCTGGACTGAAGCTTTCTTT. Translating gives CSVEDRPGSWTEAFF.

The chain is built from TRBV25-1 and TRBJ1-2; no reliable D call. The CDR3 runs 14 residues. CDR1 and CDR2 from the germline V gene are MGHDK and SYGVNS. V lost 10 bases to trimming and J lost 7 bases, with 22 bases between them. The CDR3, as DNA: TGTGCCACCACCATGACCGGAGCGGGCGGTGGCTACACCTTC. It encodes CATTMTGAGGGYTF.

The chain links TRBV20-1 to TRBJ2-3, with a weak D call TRBD2 (6 bases). Trimming shortened V by 2 bases and J by 4 bases, and 10 bases separated the two germline ends. Germline values: CDR1 DFQATT, CDR2 SNEGSKA (reference sequence). The CDR3 has 13 amino acids. The CDR3 reads CSARWRGADTQYF. CDR3 nucleotide sequence: TGCAGTGCTAGATGGCGGGGCGCAGATACGCAGTATTTT.

There are a few counts of this clonotype. The V call is TRBV12-5, the J call TRBJ2-1; the match to TRBD1 covers 10 bases. The CDR3 covers 16 residues. Germline V lookup: CDR1 LGHNT, CDR2 FRNRAP. V lost 5 bases to trimming and J lost 8 bases; unmatched junction nucleotides: 12. The CDR3 reads CASGPWDRGILDEQFF. DNA of the CDR3: TGTGCTAGTGGTCCATGGGACAGGGGTATTCTGGATGAGCAGTTCTTC.

This clonotype was picked up a small number of times. The chain carries TRBV18 and TRBJ2-2; possibly TRBD2 for D (5 bases). V lost 2 bases and J lost 4, with 8 bases in between. Germline loops: CDR1 KGHSH, CDR2 LQKENI. This CDR3 comprises 14 residues. The CDR3 DNA reads as TGTGCCAGCTCACCAGGCGGGTCCACCGGGGAGCTGTTTTTT. Translating gives CASSPGGSTGELFF.

The table lists this clonotype with a few counts. Without the conserved terminal phenylalanine or tryptophan, this CDR3 likely stems from a read error. Because the CDR3's place on the DNA is in doubt, the DNA is left out and the CDR3 is given as listed by TCRdb. The J gene is TRBJ1-6, the V gene TRBV21-1; the table calls TRBD1, which could not be checked here. TRBV21-1 is deemed a pseudogene. The CDR3 has 10 amino acids, counting both end residues. CDR3 sequence reads: CASSTIRQES.

The chain is built from TRBV20-1 and TRBJ1-6; no reliable D call. CDR3 length: 12 residues. Germline CDR1 DFQATT, CDR2 SNEGSKA (reference sequence). V was cut by 3 bases and J by 9 bases, with 9 bases left in between. CDR3 in DNA: TGCAGTGCTAGGTTTCGGGGTTCACCCCTCCACTTT. This encodes CSARFRGSPLHF.

The chain links TRBV7-9 to TRBJ1-1; D remains unclear. This CDR3 spans 15 amino acids. The germline V gene encodes CDR1 SEHNR and CDR2 FQNEAQ (reference sequence). Trimming took off 4 bases at V and 0 bases at J, with 12 bases between the two ends. The CDR3 protein is CASSSQGGMNTEAFF. The CDR3 coding sequence is TGTGCCAGCAGCTCCCAAGGAGGAATGAACACTGAAGCTTTCTTT.

The CDR3 here is CSGRLAGNTGELFF. CDR3 bases: TGCAGCGGACGACTAGCGGGGAACACCGGGGAGCTGTTTTTT. The chain carries TRBV29-1 and TRBJ2-2; 10 nucleotides match TRBD2. This CDR3 spans 14 amino acids. J was trimmed by 1 base and V by 7 bases; bases with no gene match: 3. Germline CDR1 and CDR2: SQVTM and ANQGSEA.

This clonotype was seen at least ten times. The chain employs TRBV7-2 and TRBJ2-5; 11 bases are a match to TRBD1. Per the germline V gene, CDR1 is SGHTA and CDR2 is FQGNSA. The CDR3 has 15 amino acids. V dropped 5 bases and J dropped 4; count of bases not matched to a gene: 6. CDR3 region: CASSLFGTGGETQYF. The CDR3 DNA follows: TGTGCCAGCAGCCTTTTTGGGACAGGGGGAGAGACCCAGTACTTC. Complete variable domain (other parts from reference TRBV7-2 and TRBJ2-5): GAGVSQSPSNKVTEKGKDVELRCDPISGHTALYWYRQSLGQGLEFLIYFQGNSAPDKSGLPSDRFSAERTGGSVSTLTIQRTQQEDSAVYLCASSLFGTGGETQYFGPGTRLLVL.

This clonotype was seen a handful of times. CDR3 nucleotides: TGTGCCACCAGTCCAATCTACCCAGATACGCAGTATTTT. The encoded protein is CATSPIYPDTQYF. The chain has TRBV24-1 and TRBJ2-3; no firm D call. This CDR3 has 13 amino acids. V gave up 6 bases and J gave up 4 bases, with 10 bases separating them. Germline loops: CDR1 KGHDR, CDR2 SFDVKD.

The chain carries TRBV20-1 and TRBJ2-3; 12 bases map to TRBD2. V was clipped by 4 bases and J by 4 bases; unmatched bases: 6. CDR1 DFQATT and CDR2 SNEGSKA come from the germline V gene (reference sequence). The CDR3 is 15 residues long. The CDR3 loop reads CSATPSGGAADTQYF. As DNA, the CDR3 is TGCAGTGCTACGCCTAGCGGGGGGGCCGCAGATACGCAGTATTTT.

This clonotype appeared a few times. The gene calls are TRBV24-1 and TRBJ2-2, with D perhaps TRBD2 (5 bases). Germline V gene lookup returns CDR1 KGHDR and CDR2 SFDVKD. Trimming shortened V by 6 bases and J by 3 bases, and 7 bases separated the two germline ends. The CDR3 has 13 amino acids. The CDR3 sequence is CATSLGDTGELFF. CDR3 nucleotides: TGTGCCACCAGTCTCGGGGACACCGGGGAGCTGTTTTTT.

This clonotype was recorded a few times. The genes are TRBV6-2 or TRBV6-3 and TRBJ1-5; 8 bases are shared with TRBD1. The V gene's germline CDR1 is MNHEY and CDR2 SVGEGT. The CDR3 has 14 amino acids. The V and J ends lost 2 bases and 7 bases, in that order; junction bases with no gene match: 4. The CDR3 sequence is CASSYPGGRQPQHF. The CDR3, as DNA: TGTGCCAGCAGTTACCCAGGGGGCAGGCAGCCCCAGCATTTT.